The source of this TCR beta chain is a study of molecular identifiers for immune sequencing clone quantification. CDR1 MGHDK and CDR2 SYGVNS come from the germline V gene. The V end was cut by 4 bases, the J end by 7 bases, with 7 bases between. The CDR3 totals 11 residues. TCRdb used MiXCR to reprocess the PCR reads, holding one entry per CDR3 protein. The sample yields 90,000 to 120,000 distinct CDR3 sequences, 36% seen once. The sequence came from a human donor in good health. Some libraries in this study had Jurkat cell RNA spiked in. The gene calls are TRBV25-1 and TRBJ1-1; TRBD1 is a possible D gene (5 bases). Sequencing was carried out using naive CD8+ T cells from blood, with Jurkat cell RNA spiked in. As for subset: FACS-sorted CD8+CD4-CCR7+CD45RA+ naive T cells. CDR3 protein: CASSGRGEAFF. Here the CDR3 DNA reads TGTGCCAGCAGTGGAAGGGGTGAAGCTTTCTTT.